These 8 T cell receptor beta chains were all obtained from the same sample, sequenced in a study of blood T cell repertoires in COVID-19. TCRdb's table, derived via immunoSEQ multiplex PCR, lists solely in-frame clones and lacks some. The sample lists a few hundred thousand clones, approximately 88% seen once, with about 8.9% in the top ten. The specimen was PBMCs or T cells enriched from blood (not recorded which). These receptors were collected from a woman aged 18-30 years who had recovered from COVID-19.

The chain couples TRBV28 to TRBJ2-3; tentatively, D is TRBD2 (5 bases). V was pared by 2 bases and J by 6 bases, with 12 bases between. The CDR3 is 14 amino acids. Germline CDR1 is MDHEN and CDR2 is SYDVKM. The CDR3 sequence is CASSLGRVVDTQYF. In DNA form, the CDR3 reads TGTGCCAGCAGTTTAGGGAGAGTGGTTGATACGCAGTATTTT.

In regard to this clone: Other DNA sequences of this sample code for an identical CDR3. Written as DNA, the CDR3 is TGTGCCAGCAGCTCGGGACAGTCCTATGGCTACACCTTC. It encodes CASSSGQSYGYTF. The chain uses TRBV5-6 and TRBJ1-2; 7 positions agree with TRBD1. The CDR3 runs to 13 residues. The V gene's germline CDR1 is SGHDT and CDR2 YYEEEE. V trimming: 3 bases; J trimming: 4 bases; junction bases outside the gene matches: 3. Looking up the rest from reference TRBV5-6 and TRBJ1-2 gives the full variable domain: DAGVTQSPTHLIKTRGQQVTLRCSPKSGHDTVSWYQQALGQGPQFIFQYYEEEERQRGNFPDRFSGHQFPNYSSELNVNALLLGDSALYLCASSSGQSYGYTFGSGTRLTVV.

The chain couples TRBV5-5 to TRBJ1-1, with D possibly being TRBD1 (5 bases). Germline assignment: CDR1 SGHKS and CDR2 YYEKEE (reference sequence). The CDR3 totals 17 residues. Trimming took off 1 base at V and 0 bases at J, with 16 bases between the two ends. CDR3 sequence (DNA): TGTGCCAGCAGCTTGAGGGGTTTGTCAGGGATGAACACTGAAGCTTTCTTT. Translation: CASSLRGLSGMNTEAFF. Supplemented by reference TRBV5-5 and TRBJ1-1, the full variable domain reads DAGVTQSPTHLIKTRGQQVTLRCSPISGHKSVSWYQQVLGQGPQFIFQYYEKEERGRGNFPDRFSARQFPNYSSELNVNALLLGDSALYLCASSLRGLSGMNTEAFFGQGTRLTVV.

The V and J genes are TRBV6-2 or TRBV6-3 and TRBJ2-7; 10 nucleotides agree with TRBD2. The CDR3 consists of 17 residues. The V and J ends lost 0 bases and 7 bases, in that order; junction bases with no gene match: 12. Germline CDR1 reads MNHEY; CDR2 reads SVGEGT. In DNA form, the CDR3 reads TGTGCCAGCAGTTACTCGGCGGGGACTAGCGTATTATCGGAGCAGTACTTC. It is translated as CASSYSAGTSVLSEQYF.

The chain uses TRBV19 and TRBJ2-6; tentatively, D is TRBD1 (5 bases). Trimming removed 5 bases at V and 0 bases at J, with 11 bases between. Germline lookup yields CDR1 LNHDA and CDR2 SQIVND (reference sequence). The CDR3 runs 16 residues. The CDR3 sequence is CASSFRTLSGANVLTF. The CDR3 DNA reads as TGTGCCAGTAGTTTCCGGACACTCTCTGGGGCCAACGTCCTGACTTTC.

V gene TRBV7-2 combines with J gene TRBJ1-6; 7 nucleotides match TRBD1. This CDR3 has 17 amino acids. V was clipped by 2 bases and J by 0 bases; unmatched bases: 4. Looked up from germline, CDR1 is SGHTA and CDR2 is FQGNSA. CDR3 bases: TGTGCCAGCAGCTTACGACAGGGAGTCTCCTATAATTCACCCCTCCACTTT. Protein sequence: CASSLRQGVSYNSPLHF.

CDR3 coding DNA: TGTGCCTGGAGCCTGTTGGGCACTAGCGGGTACAATGAGCAGTTCTTC. Amino acid sequence: CAWSLLGTSGYNEQFF. The chain joins TRBV30 to TRBJ2-1; 9 bases agree with TRBD2. Per the germline V gene, CDR1 is GTSNPN and CDR2 is SVGIG (reference sequence). CDR3 length: 16 residues. The J segment lost 4 bases and the V segment lost 3 bases, leaving 10 bases of the junction unmatched.

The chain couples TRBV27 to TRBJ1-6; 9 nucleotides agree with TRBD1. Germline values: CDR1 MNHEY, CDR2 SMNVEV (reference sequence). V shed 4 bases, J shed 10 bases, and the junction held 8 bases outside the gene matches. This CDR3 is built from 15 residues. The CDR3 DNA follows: TGTGCCAGCAGTTCAGGACAGGGGCGCGGGTCACCCCTCCACTTT. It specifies CASSSGQGRGSPLHF.